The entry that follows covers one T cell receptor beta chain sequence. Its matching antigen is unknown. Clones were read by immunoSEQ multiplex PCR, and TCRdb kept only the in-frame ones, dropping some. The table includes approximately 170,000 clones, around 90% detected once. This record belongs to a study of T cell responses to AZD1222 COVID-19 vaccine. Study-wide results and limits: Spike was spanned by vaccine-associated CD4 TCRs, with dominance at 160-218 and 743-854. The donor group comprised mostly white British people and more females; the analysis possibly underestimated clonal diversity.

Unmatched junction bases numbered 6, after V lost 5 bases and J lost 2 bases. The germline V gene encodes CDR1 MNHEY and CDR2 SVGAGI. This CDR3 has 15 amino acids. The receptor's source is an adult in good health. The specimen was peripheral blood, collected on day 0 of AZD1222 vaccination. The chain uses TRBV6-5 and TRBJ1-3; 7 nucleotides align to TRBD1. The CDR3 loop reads CASSKTGTTGNTIYF. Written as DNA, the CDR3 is TGTGCCAGCAGTAAGACAGGGACGACTGGAAACACCATATATTTT.